These 2 T cell receptor beta chains were sequenced from one sample in a study of human T cells and chemical hapten exposure. The time point is: pre-sensitization, week 0. Treatment indicated: therapeutic diphenylcyclopropenone sensitization with weekly scalp DPC. TCRdb reprocessed the RACE reads via MiXCR and lists one record per CDR3 protein. The sample has roughly 380,000 distinct CDR3 sequences, around 5.5% seen once; the top ten hold 2% to 3%. The source was whole blood, collected in connection with sensitization to the hapten diphenylcyclopropenone (DPC). These receptors came from a woman between 50 and 59 years old with alopecia areata. Some clones in this sample may be carry-over from other donors' samples.

This clonotype was observed at least ten times. This chain joins TRBV29-1 and TRBJ2-3, with TRBD2 identical over 13 bases. The ends lost 6 bases at V and 3 bases at J; junction bases unmatched: 3. This CDR3 comprises 14 residues. The germline gives CDR1 SQVTM, CDR2 ANQGSEA. CDR3 in DNA: TGCAGCGTCGGACTAGCGGGAGTGACAGATACGCAGTATTTT. Translation gives CSVGLAGVTDTQYF.

This clonotype came up a few times. CDR3 in amino acids: CSAIPSLAGVKNEQFF. Written as DNA, the CDR3 is TGCAGTGCTATACCCTCACTAGCGGGAGTTAAGAATGAGCAGTTCTTC. This sequence joins TRBV20-1 and TRBJ2-1; TRBD2 aligns across 11 bases. Germline V CDR1 and CDR2: DFQATT, SNEGSKA (reference sequence). This CDR3 is 16 amino acids long. The junction had 12 bases not matched to a gene; V was cut back by 4 bases and J by 7 bases.